This T cell receptor (beta chain) was identified during a study of blood T cell repertoires in COVID-19 (dated by TCRdb to the early 2020s). For the wider study: The collaborator samples originated in the United States, Italy and Spain and spanned the acute and convalescent phases of COVID-19. The material from the prospective study consisted of cDNA or gDNA derived from T cells, B-cell-depleted T cells, or PBMCs. Deeply sampled blood TCRbeta repertoires from subjects exposed to, actively infected with, or recovered from COVID-19 were included in the dataset. The repertoires were released in a freely available public database meant as a resource for research on the immune response to SARS-CoV-2. Samples came from the ongoing ImmuneRACE study (first 160 participants) plus 1,254 subjects from 6 global collaborators. The sample metadata nearly always contained a de-identified subject ID, COVID-19 status, age in years and sex. HLA class I and class II types, where available, came from metadata supplied by the sample provider rather than from assay-based typing. The study at large found these results: Clinical and demographic metadata were provided uncurated, with the amount varying by source and participant.

At one collaborating source in Seattle, patients were enrolled during active infection and were followed longitudinally through the course of disease. Each collaborating institution followed its own protocols to collect whole blood in K2EDTA tubes. For TCRbeta analysis, collaborators shipped samples in one of three forms: frozen whole blood, isolated PBMCs, or DNA extracted from either of those sample types. V was cut back by 2 bases and J by 3 bases, leaving a gap of 9 bases between them. The germline V gene encodes CDR1 MGHRA and CDR2 YSYEKL. The cysteine opens and the phenylalanine closes a CDR3 of 14 amino acids. Only the CDR3 portion is preserved as DNA: 42 bases, with reading frame beginning at the first base. This clone has a single count. Its target antigen remains unknown. Per-base qualities were not stored, and no clone one base away is much larger. TCRbeta CDR3 regions were amplified from genomic DNA using the immunoSEQ Assay, a bias-controlled multiplex PCR. The original methods were these. The number of nucleated cells in each sample was estimated by amplification of reference gene primers within the assay. To quantify the absolute abundance of each unique TCRbeta CDR3 rearrangement, sequence reads were collapsed and filtered. For each sample, productive Simpson clonality was calculated as the square root of Simpson's diversity index over productive rearrangements. TCRdb stores this immuneACCESS table with in-frame sequences only. Part of the clones is absent; in the studies checked, under half of the shortfall reflects unresolved V genes, and no reason is known for the rest. V, J and clone size reflect that table, while D and trimming were determined from the DNA. The sample data list about 390,000 clones, and approximately 89% of these were observed just once. Of the sample, roughly 2% falls within the top ten clones.

The rearrangement joined TRBV4-1 to TRBJ2-3, with the identity of the D gene unclear. This TCR came from a woman aged 60-75 years with COVID-19, enrolled during active disease. Sequencing used peripheral blood. In nucleotides, the sequence is TGCGCCAGCAGCCAAATATCAGCGACAGATACGCAGTATTTT. Translated, this gives CASSQISATDTQYF.